This T cell receptor (beta chain) is drawn from a study of blood T cell repertoires in COVID-19. Assay used: immunoSEQ multiplex PCR; TCRdb lists only in-frame clones, some missing. The data show roughly 280,000 clones, about 87% seen once. Trimming took 2 bases from V and 4 from J; bases not matched to a gene: 4. The CDR3 is 15 residues long. The germline V gene encodes CDR1 SGHRS and CDR2 YFSETQ. This clonotype was obtained from a woman aged 45-59 years who had recovered from COVID-19. Sequenced material: PBMCs or T cells enriched from blood (not recorded which). The V gene is TRBV5-1, the J gene TRBJ2-1, with 9 bases that match TRBD2. CDR3 sequence: CASSLTSGLYNEQFF. CDR3 DNA sequence: TGCGCCAGCAGCTTAACTAGCGGGCTATACAATGAGCAGTTCTTC.